Sequencing of this T cell receptor beta chain was carried out in a study of OX40 agonist ivuxolimab in advanced cancers. Overall study: An anti-OX40 (CD134) antibody with agonistic activity, ivuxolimab, was administered to patients. While on treatment, patients had intravenous ivuxolimab at 0.01 to 10 mg/kg every 2 weeks. One hepatocellular carcinoma and a couple of cutaneous melanoma patients partially responded.

Regarding this clone: Its antigen is undetermined.

Study-level findings and limits: Blood T cells, both CD4+ and CD8+, expanded clonally by week 6 at 0.1 to 3.0 mg/kg.

Sequencing was performed with immunoSEQ multiplex PCR; in TCRdb, only in-frame clones are kept and a portion is missing. Here the sample spans approximately 25,000 clones, about 85% being singletons. The V gene's germline CDR1 is GTSNPN and CDR2 SVGIG (reference sequence). CDR3 length equals 14 residues. V was clipped by 4 bases and J by 6 bases; unmatched bases: 9. The starting material was CD4+ or CD8+ T cells sorted from blood, obtained in a trial of the OX40 agonist ivuxolimab. The rearrangement joins TRBV30 to TRBJ1-1; 9 nucleotides agree with TRBD1. This clonotype was obtained from an adult with an advanced solid tumor such as melanoma, head and neck, liver or kidney cancer. The CDR3 region is CAWTPDRGPAEAFF. CDR3 DNA: TGTGCCTGGACCCCGGACAGGGGTCCTGCTGAAGCTTTCTTT.